This T cell receptor beta chain was documented in a study of brain T cells in children with intractable seizures. Stated time point: blood from clinic visit 5 months post-surgery; TSC patient then seizure free. At least one anti-epileptic drug was given before surgery. Germline V gives CDR1 MNHNS, CDR2 SASEGT. This CDR3 is 15 amino acids long. V was clipped by 2 bases and J by 7 bases, with 12 bases between them. TCRdb's table, derived via immunoSEQ multiplex PCR, lists solely in-frame clones and lacks some. The sample holds about 340,000 clones, about 93% seen once. The rearrangement uses TRBV6-1 and TRBJ1-6; possibly TRBD1 for D (5 bases). The material sequenced was peripheral blood, taken about 5 months after surgery. This receptor was obtained from a boy under two years old with tuberous sclerosis and intractable seizures. CDR3 coding DNA: TGTGCCAGCAGTGAACTAATAACAGGCAATTCACCCCTCCACTTT. Translation gives CASSELITGNSPLHF.